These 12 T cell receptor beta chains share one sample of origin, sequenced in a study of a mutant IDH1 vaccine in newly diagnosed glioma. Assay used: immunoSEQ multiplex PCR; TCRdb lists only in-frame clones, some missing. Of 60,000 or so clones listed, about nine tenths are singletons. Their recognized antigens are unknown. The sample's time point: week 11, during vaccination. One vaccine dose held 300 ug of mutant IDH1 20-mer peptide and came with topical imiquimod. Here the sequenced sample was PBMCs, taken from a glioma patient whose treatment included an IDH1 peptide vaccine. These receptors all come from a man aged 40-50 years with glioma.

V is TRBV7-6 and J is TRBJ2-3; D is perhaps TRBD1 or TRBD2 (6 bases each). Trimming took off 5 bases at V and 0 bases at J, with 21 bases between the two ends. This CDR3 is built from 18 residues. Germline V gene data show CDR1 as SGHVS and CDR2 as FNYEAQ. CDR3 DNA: TGTGCCAGCAGCGCACAGGGTTTTCGGGGACTTAGCACAGATACGCAGTATTTT. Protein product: CASSAQGFRGLSTDTQYF.

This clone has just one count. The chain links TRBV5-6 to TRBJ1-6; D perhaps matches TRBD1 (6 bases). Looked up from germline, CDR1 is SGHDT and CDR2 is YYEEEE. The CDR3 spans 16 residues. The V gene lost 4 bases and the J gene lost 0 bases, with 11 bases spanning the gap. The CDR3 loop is CASSNTGSSYNSPLHF. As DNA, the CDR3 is TGTGCCAGCAGCAATACAGGGAGCTCCTATAATTCACCCCTCCACTTT.

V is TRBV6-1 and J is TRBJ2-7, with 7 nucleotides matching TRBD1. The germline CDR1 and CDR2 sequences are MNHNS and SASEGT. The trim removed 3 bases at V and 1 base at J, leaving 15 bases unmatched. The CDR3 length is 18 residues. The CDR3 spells CASSEDATGTDGSYEQYV. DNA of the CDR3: TGTGCCAGCAGTGAGGATGCGACCGGGACAGACGGATCCTACGAGCAGTACGTC.

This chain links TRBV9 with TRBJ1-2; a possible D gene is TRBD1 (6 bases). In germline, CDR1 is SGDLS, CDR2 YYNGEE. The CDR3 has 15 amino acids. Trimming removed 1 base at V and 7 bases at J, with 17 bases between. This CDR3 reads CASSVYTGPLPGYTF. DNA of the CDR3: TGTGCCAGCAGCGTATACACAGGGCCCCTTCCTGGCTACACCTTC.

The CDR3 here is CASGPPGLAVEQYF. The CDR3 DNA follows: TGTGCCAGCGGGCCCCCGGGACTAGCGGTCGAGCAGTACTTC. The V call is TRBV11-2, the J call TRBJ2-7, with 11 bases fitting TRBD2. Germline CDR1 is SGHAT and CDR2 is FQNNGV. V lost 8 bases to trimming and J lost 6 bases; unmatched junction nucleotides: 9. There are 14 residues in the CDR3. The variable domain in full, with the rest retrieved from reference TRBV11-2 and TRBJ2-7, is EAGVAQSPRYKIIEKRQSVAFWCNPISGHATLYWYQQILGQGPKLLIQFQNNGVVDDSQLPKDRFSAERLKGVDSTLKIQPAKLEDSAVYLCASGPPGLAVEQYFGPGTRLTVT.

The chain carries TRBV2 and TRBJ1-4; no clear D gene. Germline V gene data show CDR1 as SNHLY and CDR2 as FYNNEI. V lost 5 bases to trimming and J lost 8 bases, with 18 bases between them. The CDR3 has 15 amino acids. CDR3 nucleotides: TGTGCCAGCAGTCCGCTCTGGTCAGGAAACGAAAAACTGTTTTTT. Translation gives CASSPLWSGNEKLFF.

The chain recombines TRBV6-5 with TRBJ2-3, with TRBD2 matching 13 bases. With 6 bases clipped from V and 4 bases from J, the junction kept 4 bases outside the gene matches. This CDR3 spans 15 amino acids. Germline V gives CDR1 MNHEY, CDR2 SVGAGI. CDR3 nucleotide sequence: TGTGCCAGCAGAACTAGCGGGAGGGCCCCAGATACGCAGTATTTT. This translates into CASRTSGRAPDTQYF.

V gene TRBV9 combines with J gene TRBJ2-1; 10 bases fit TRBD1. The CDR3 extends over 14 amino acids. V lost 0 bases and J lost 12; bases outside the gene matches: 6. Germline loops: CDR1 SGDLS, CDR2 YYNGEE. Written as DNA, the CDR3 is TGTGCCAGCAGCGTAGGACCCCGGGACAGGGGGCAGTTCTTC. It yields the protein CASSVGPRDRGQFF.

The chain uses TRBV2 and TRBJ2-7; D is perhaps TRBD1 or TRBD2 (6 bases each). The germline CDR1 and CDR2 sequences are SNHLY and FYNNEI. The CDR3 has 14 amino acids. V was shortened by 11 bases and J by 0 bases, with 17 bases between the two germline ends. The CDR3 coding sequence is TGTGCCTCCGGAGGGGGTTTTTACTCCTACGAGCAGTACGTC. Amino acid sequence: CASGGGFYSYEQYV.

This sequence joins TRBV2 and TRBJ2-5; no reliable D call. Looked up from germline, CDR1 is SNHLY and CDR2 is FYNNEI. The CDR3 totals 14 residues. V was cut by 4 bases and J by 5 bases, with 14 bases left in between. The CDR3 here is CASSGTNPGETQYF. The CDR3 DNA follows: TGTGCCAGCAGTGGGACCAATCCTGGGGAGACCCAGTACTTC.

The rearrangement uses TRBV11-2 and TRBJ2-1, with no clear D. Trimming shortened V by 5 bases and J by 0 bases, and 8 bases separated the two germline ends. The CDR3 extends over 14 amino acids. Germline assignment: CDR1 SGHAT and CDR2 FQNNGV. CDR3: CASSPVSSYNEQFF. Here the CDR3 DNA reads TGTGCCAGCAGCCCGGTTAGCTCCTACAATGAGCAGTTCTTC.

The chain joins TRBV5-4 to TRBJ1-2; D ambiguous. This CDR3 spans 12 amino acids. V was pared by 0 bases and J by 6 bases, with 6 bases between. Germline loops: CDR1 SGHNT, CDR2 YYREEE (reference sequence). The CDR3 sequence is CASSLVGDGYTF. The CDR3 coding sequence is TGTGCCAGCAGCTTGGTTGGGGATGGCTACACCTTC. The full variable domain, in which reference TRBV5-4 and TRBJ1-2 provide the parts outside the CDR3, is ETGVTQSPTHLIKTRGQQVTLRCSSQSGHNTVSWYQQALGQGPQFIFQYYREEENGRGNFPPRFSGLQFPNYSSELNVNALELDDSALYLCASSLVGDGYTFGSGTRLTVV.